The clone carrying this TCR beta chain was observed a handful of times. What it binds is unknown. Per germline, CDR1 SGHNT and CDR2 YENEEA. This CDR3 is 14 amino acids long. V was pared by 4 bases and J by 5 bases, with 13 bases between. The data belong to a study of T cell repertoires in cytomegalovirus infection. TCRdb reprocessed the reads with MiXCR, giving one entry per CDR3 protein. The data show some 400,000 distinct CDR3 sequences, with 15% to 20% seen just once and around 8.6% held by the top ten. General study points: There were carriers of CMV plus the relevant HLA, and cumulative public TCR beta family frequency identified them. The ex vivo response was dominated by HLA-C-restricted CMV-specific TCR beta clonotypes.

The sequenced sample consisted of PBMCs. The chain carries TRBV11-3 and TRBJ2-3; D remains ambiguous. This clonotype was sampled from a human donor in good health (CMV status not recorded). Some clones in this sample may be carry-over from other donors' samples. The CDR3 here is CASSSNTNIDTQYF. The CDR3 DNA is TGTGCCAGCAGCTCCAACACTAACATAGATACGCAGTATTTT.